The 9 T cell receptor beta chains in this list originate from one sample, sequenced in a study of cytomegalovirus exposure and HLA in healthy donors. In the PCR, 60 Vbeta and 13 Jbeta primers were used. Assay used: immunoSEQ multiplex PCR; TCRdb lists only in-frame clones, some missing. Here the sample spans about 150,000 clones, 70% to 85% being singletons. Sequencing was performed on PBMCs. These receptors were collected from a man aged 40-49 years in good health and CMV-seropositive.

The rearrangement joins TRBV30 to TRBJ1-6, with a possible D match to TRBD1 (5 bases). In germline, CDR1 is GTSNPN, CDR2 SVGIG (reference sequence). V was shortened by 1 base and J by 3 bases, with 10 bases between the two germline ends. The CDR3 covers 15 residues. CDR3 DNA sequence: TGTGCCTGGAGTGGGGGACTCAACTATAATTCACCCCTCCACTTT. Translation gives CAWSGGLNYNSPLHF.

The genes are TRBV7-2 and TRBJ1-1; perhaps TRBD1 as D (6 bases). V shed 0 bases and J shed 2 bases, with 10 bases lying between them. Germline V gene sequence: CDR1 SGHTA, CDR2 FQGNSA. The CDR3 has 15 residues. CDR3 sequence (DNA): TGTGCCAGCAGCTTAGCCCTCGGGACAAACACTGAAGCTTTCTTT. The encoded protein is CASSLALGTNTEAFF. Combining the CDR3 with reference TRBV7-2 and TRBJ1-1 gives the whole variable domain GAGVSQSPSNKVTEKGKDVELRCDPISGHTALYWYRQSLGQGLEFLIYFQGNSAPDKSGLPSDRFSAERTGGSVSTLTIQRTQQEDSAVYLCASSLALGTNTEAFFGQGTRLTVV.

The chain is built from TRBV5-6 and TRBJ2-7, with D possibly being TRBD1 (6 bases). The CDR3 runs 14 residues. Trimming removed 1 base from V and 0 bases from J, with 8 bases in between. Germline CDR1 reads SGHDT; CDR2 reads YYEEEE. The CDR3 sequence is CASSLSGVSYEQYF. The CDR3 region has the DNA TGTGCCAGCAGCTTGTCAGGGGTCTCCTACGAGCAGTACTTC.

The V and J genes are TRBV29-1 and TRBJ1-2, with D perhaps matching TRBD1 (6 bases). Germline V gene lookup returns CDR1 SQVTM and CDR2 ANQGSEA. This CDR3 contains 15 residues. V was clipped by 0 bases and J by 7 bases, with 18 bases between them. DNA for the CDR3: TGCAGCGTTGAAGATATGAACCGGGTAGGGGGTGGCTACACCTTC. It encodes CSVEDMNRVGGGYTF.

The chain carries TRBV7-9 and TRBJ2-1, with 10 bases fitting TRBD2. From germline, CDR1 is SEHNR and CDR2 FQNEAQ (reference sequence). V gave up 5 bases and J gave up 8 bases; unmatched junction bases: 18. This CDR3 has 18 amino acids. The chain's CDR3 is CASSPNPGTSDRVYEQFF. The CDR3 DNA reads TGTGCCAGCAGCCCAAACCCCGGGACTAGCGACCGCGTCTATGAGCAGTTCTTC.

The CDR3 sequence: CASSEPNRGSNQPQHF. CDR3 coding DNA: TGTGCCAGCAGTGAACCTAACAGGGGTAGCAATCAGCCCCAGCATTTT. This chain links TRBV6-1 with TRBJ1-5; 7 nucleotides match TRBD1. V dropped 2 bases and J dropped 0; count of bases not matched to a gene: 4. In germline, CDR1 is MNHNS, CDR2 SASEGT. This CDR3 region has 16 residues.

This clone was seen more than once but under ten times. V gene TRBV27 combines with J gene TRBJ1-1; tentative D call: TRBD1 (5 bases). The CDR3 is made up of 14 amino acids. V shed 0 bases and J shed 6 bases, with 11 bases lying between them. Germline V gives CDR1 MNHEY, CDR2 SMNVEV (reference sequence). CDR3 DNA: TGTGCCAGCAGTTTATCAAAGGGGTTGGCTGAAGCTTTCTTT. This sequence encodes CASSLSKGLAEAFF.

The chain has TRBV6-1 and TRBJ1-5, with a tentative D call TRBD1 (6 bases). The CDR3 runs to 18 residues. V was shortened by 0 bases and J by 1 base, with 16 bases between the two germline ends. Looked up from germline, CDR1 is MNHNS and CDR2 is SASEGT. The CDR3 loop reads CASSEALGAGASNQPQHF. CDR3 coding DNA: TGTGCCAGCAGTGAAGCGCTGGGGGCAGGGGCAAGCAATCAGCCCCAGCATTTT.

The chain couples TRBV5-1 to TRBJ2-5; 8 bases map to TRBD2. This CDR3 has 14 amino acids. V trimming: 5 bases; J trimming: 5 bases; junction bases outside the gene matches: 8. CDR1 is SGHRS, CDR2 YFSETQ, per germline. CDR3 sequence (DNA): TGCGCCAGCAGTTCCGGGACTAGTTGGGAGACCCAGTACTTC. Translating gives CASSSGTSWETQYF.